This TCR beta chain was observed in a study of Ad26.COV2.S vaccination and SARS-CoV-2 variants (dated by TCRdb to the early 2020s). Context from the whole study: TCRbeta repertoire sequencing was used to assess the specificity and breadth of SARS-CoV-2-reactive T cell receptors after Ad26.COV2.S vaccination. A total of some 30 samples were included in the TCR-sequenced set, comprising roughly 20 Ad26.COV2.S vaccine recipients, 5 placebo recipients and 8 SARS-CoV-2 convalescent individuals.

The immunoSEQ Assay was the method used to sequence TCRbeta CDR3 regions. After extraction, genomic DNA underwent amplification by bias-controlled multiplex PCR, followed by high-throughput sequencing. The paper's processing steps were these. Collapsing and filtering of sequences were performed to quantify the absolute abundance of each unique TCRbeta CDR3 region. T cell fraction was estimated by normalizing TCRbeta template counts to usable DNA, with usable DNA measured through amplification of reference genes found in all nucleated cells. Repertoire TCRs were annotated as SARS-CoV-2-specific when V gene, CDR3 amino acid sequence and J gene were exactly matched to a known reactive TCR set. The reference SARS-CoV-2 TCR set was derived from MIRA and filtered for enrichment in COVID-19-positive ImmuneCODE repertoires, a step that removed public or cross-reactive TCRs. Using the MIRA antigens, annotated TCRs were further analysed by specific ORF or by position within an ORF. Breadth was defined as the number of annotated unique rearrangements divided by the total number of unique productive rearrangements, and depth was defined as the summed frequency of the annotated unique rearrangements. Group comparisons of TCR breadth used two-sided Wilcoxon rank-sum tests. TCRdb stores this immuneACCESS table with in-frame sequences only. Part of the clones is absent; in the studies checked, under half of the shortfall reflects unresolved V genes, and no reason is known for the rest. The V and J calls and clone size were taken over from that table, and D and trimming were inferred from the DNA. The sample records about 98,000 clones, around three quarters of which are singletons. The ten largest make up around 15% of the sample.

The time point label corresponds to: individuals recovered from natural SARS-CoV-2 infection. With regard to this clone: This receptor's antigen is unknown. No base qualities exist here, and no much larger clone lies one base off it.

Points the paper makes about the study in general: It was noted by the authors that total T cell responses may have been underestimated by the TCR breadth and depth analyses. Vaccine and placebo recipients had similar non-spike TCR breadth, a finding consistent with the vaccine containing only spike. Substantial breadth of spike-specific CD8+ and CD4+ T cell responses was reported after vaccination. Ad26.COV2.S recipients had higher spike-specific TCR breadth than placebo recipients (P = 0.0014).

Taken from the germline V gene (reference sequence), the CDR1 and CDR2 loops are SGHNT and YYREEE. The CDR3 has 16 amino acids, counting the end cysteine and phenylalanine. Only the CDR3 part of the read is kept: 48 bases, read in frame from the first base. V loses 1 base, J loses 5 bases, and the germline ends lie 18 bases apart. This TCR was sampled from a human donor who had recovered from COVID-19. The chain joins TRBV5-4 to TRBJ2-5; the D gene is possibly TRBD1, with 6 bases matching. The input for sequencing was peripheral blood, taken after recovery from COVID-19. The CDR3 loop reads CASSLSNRAILETQYF. In nucleotides, the sequence is TGTGCCAGCAGCTTGTCTAACAGGGCAATCTTGGAGACCCAGTACTTC.